This T cell receptor (beta chain) was recovered during a study of CD8+ T cells in alopecia areata. Study-level background: The investigators scored severity in treated patients by the percentage of affected scalp area.

Study-level findings and limits: Persistence in scalp and blood during tofacitinib was observed for many expanded lesional clones. Affected scalp, especially in alopecia totalis/universalis, had a higher clonality than normal scalp did.

As the sequencing template, cDNA was produced by extracting RNA and reverse transcribing it. Generated by immunoSEQ multiplex PCR, the TCRdb table keeps only in-frame clones and is missing some. The repertoire holds roughly 100,000 clones, with 85% to 90% as singletons. On this clone: The antigen is unknown.

As to treatment: oral pan-JAK inhibitor, 5-10 mg twice daily. Sorting separated CD4+ and CD8+ T cells out of PBMCs. V dropped 1 base and J dropped 12; count of bases not matched to a gene: 5. This CDR3 spans 12 amino acids. From germline, CDR1 is MGHRA and CDR2 YSYEKL. The receptor was derived from a human donor with alopecia areata. This specimen consisted of CD8+ T cells sorted from blood, obtained around week 31, from a patient treated with tofacitinib. The rearrangement joins TRBV4-1 to TRBJ2-7; 8 nucleotides align to TRBD2. As DNA, the CDR3 is TGCGCCAGCAGCCAAGGACGGGGGGGCAGGTACTTC. Its translation: CASSQGRGGRYF.